This entry describes one T cell receptor (beta chain). Here immunoSEQ multiplex PCR was the method, and the copy in TCRdb shows in-frame clones only, minus some. In the table there are around 40,000 clones, about 90% of which are singletons. These data come from a study of OX40 agonist ivuxolimab in advanced cancers. This CDR3 contains 16 residues. The germline V and J ends were trimmed by 1 base and 0 bases, with 8 bases remaining between them. This chain uses TRBV5-3 with TRBJ1-6; tentative D call: TRBD1 (6 bases). TRBV5-3 is labeled an ORF, and its function is uncertain. The clonotype originates from an adult with an advanced solid tumor such as melanoma, head and neck, liver or kidney cancer. Material: CD4+ or CD8+ T cells sorted from blood, obtained in a trial of the OX40 agonist ivuxolimab. The CDR3: CARSLTGFSYNSPLHF. CDR3 in DNA: TGTGCCAGAAGCTTGACAGGGTTCTCCTATAATTCACCCCTCCACTTT.